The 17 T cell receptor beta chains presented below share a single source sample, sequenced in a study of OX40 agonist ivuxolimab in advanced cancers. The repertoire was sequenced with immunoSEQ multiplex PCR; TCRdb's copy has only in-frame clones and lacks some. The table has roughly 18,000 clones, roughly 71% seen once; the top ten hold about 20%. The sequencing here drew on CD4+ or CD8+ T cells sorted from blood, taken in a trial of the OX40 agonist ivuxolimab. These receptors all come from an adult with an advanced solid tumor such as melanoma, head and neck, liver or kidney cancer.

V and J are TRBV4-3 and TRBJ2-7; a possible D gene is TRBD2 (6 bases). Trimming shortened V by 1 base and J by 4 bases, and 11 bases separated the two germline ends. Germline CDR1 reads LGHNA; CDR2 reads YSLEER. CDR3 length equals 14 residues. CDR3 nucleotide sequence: TGCGCCAGCAGCCAAGGAGGAGGGATTTACGAGCAGTACTTC. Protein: CASSQGGGIYEQYF.

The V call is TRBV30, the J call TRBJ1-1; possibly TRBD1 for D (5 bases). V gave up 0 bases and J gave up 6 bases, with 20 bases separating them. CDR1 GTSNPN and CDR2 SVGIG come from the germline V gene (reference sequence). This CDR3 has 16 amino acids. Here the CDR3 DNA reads TGTGCCTGGAGTGTATTTTGGGACCCTAGAGGGGCTGAAGCTTTCTTT. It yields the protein CAWSVFWDPRGAEAFF.

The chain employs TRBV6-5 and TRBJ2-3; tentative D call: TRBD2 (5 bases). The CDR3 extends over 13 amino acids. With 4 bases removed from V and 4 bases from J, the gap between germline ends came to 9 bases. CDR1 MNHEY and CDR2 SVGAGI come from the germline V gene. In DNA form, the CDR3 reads TGTGCCAGCAGTTTGAGGGCTTCAGATACGCAGTATTTT. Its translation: CASSLRASDTQYF.

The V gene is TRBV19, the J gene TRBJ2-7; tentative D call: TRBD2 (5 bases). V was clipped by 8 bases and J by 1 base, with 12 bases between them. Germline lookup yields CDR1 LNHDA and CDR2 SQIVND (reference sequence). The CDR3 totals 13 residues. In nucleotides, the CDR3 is TGTGCCAGTGAGGGCCCTGAGTCCTACGAGCAGTACTTC. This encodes CASEGPESYEQYF. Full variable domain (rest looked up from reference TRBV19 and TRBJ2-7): DGGITQSPKYLFRKEGQNVTLSCEQNLNHDAMYWYRQDPGQGLRLIYYSQIVNDFQKGDIAEGYSVSREKKESFPLTVTSAQKNPTAFYLCASEGPESYEQYFGPGTRLTVT.

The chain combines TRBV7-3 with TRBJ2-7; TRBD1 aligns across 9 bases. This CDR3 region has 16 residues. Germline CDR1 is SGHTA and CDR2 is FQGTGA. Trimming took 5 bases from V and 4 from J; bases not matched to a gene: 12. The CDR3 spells CASSPAAGDRVYEQYF. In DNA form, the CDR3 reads TGTGCCAGCAGCCCCGCGGCGGGGGACAGGGTGTACGAGCAGTACTTC. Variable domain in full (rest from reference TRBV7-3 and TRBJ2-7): GAGVSQTPSNKVTEKGKYVELRCDPISGHTALYWYRQSLGQGPEFLIYFQGTGAADDSGLPNDRFFAVRPEGSVSTLKIQRTERGDSAVYLCASSPAAGDRVYEQYFGPGTRLTVT.

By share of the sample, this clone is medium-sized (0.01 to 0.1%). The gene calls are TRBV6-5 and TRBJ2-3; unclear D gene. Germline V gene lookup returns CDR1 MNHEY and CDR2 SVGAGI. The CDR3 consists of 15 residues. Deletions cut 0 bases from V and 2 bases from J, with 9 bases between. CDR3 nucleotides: TGTGCCAGCAGTTACTCGGCGGAATACACAGATACGCAGTATTTT. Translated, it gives CASSYSAEYTDTQYF.

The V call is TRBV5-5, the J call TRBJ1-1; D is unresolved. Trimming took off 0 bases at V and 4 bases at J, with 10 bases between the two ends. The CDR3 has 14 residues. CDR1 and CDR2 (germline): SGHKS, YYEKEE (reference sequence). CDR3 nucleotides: TGTGCCAGCAGCTTGGAACGCCTGGGCACTGAAGCTTTCTTT. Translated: CASSLERLGTEAFF. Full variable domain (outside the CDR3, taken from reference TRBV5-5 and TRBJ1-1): DAGVTQSPTHLIKTRGQQVTLRCSPISGHKSVSWYQQVLGQGPQFIFQYYEKEERGRGNFPDRFSARQFPNYSSELNVNALLLGDSALYLCASSLERLGTEAFFGQGTRLTVV.

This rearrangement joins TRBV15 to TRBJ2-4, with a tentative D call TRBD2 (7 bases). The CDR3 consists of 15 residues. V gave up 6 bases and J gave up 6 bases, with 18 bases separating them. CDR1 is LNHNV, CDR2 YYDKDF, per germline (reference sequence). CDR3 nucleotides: TGTGCCACCAGGGAACTAGGGGGGGTTACAAACATTCAGTACTTC. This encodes CATRELGGVTNIQYF.

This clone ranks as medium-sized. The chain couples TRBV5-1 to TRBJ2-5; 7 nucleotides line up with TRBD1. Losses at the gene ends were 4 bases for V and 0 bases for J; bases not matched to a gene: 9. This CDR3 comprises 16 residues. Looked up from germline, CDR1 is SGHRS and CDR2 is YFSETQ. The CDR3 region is CASSRLGQPYQETQYF. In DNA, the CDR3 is TGCGCCAGCAGCAGACTGGGACAGCCGTACCAAGAGACCCAGTACTTC. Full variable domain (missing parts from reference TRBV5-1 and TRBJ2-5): KAGVTQTPRYLIKTRGQQVTLSCSPISGHRSVSWYQQTPGQGLQFLFEYFSETQRNKGNFPGRFSGRQFSNSRSEMNVSTLELGDSALYLCASSRLGQPYQETQYFGPGTRLLVL.

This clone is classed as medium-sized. In DNA, the CDR3 is TGTGCCAGCAGTGATCCAGCGACCCGCTACGAGCAGTACTTC. Translated, it gives CASSDPATRYEQYF. This chain joins TRBV2 and TRBJ2-7; D gene uncertain. CDR3 length: 14 amino acids. Germline-derived CDR1 and CDR2 are SNHLY and FYNNEI. Trimming removed 3 bases from V and 3 bases from J, with 12 bases in between. The variable domain in full, completed from reference TRBV2 and TRBJ2-7, reads EPEVTQTPSHQVTQMGQEVILRCVPISNHLYFYWYRQILGQKVEFLVSFYNNEISEKSEIFDDQFSVERPDGSNFTLKIRSTKLEDSAMYFCASSDPATRYEQYFGPGTRLTVT.

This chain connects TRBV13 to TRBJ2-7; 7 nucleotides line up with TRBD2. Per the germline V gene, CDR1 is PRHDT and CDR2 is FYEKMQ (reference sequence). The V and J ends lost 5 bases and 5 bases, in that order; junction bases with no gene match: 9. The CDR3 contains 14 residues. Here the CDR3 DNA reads TGTGCCAGCAGCCGCAGGCGGGAGCACGACGAGCAGTACTTC. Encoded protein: CASSRRREHDEQYF.

CDR3 nucleotide sequence: TGTGCCAGCAGCGTAGGGGGACAGAATACCTACGAGCAGTACTTC. This encodes CASSVGGQNTYEQYF. The chain carries TRBV9 and TRBJ2-7; 7 bases map to TRBD1. The trim removed 0 bases at V and 2 bases at J, leaving 5 bases unmatched. Germline CDR1 is SGDLS and CDR2 is YYNGEE. CDR3 length: 15 amino acids.

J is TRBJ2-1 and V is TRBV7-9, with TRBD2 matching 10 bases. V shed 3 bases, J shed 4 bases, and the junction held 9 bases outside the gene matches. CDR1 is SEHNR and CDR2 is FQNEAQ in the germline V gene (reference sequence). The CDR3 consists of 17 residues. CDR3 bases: TGTGCCAGCAGCTTCGCCACGCTAGCGGGGGTTTACAATGAGCAGTTCTTC. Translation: CASSFATLAGVYNEQFF.

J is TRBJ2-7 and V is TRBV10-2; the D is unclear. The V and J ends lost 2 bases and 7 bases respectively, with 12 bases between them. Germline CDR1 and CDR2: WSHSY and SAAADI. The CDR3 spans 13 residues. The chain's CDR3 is CASSEDCLCEQYF. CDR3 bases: TGCGCCAGCAGTGAGGACTGCCTGTGTGAGCAGTACTTC.

Here the CDR3 DNA reads TGTGCCAGCAGTTGGGGACAGGGGCTGGAAGAGACCCAGTACTTC. It translates to CASSWGQGLEETQYF. This chain links TRBV6-5 with TRBJ2-5; 10 bases are shared with TRBD1. Germline V gene data show CDR1 as MNHEY and CDR2 as SVGAGI. The ends lost 4 bases at V and 3 bases at J; junction bases unmatched: 5. This CDR3 region has 15 residues.

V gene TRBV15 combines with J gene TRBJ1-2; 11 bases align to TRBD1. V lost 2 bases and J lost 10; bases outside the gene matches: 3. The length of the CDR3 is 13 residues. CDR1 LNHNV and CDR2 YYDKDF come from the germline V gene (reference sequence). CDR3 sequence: CATSRIGQGAYTF. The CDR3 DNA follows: TGTGCCACCAGCAGAATTGGACAGGGGGCCTACACCTTC.

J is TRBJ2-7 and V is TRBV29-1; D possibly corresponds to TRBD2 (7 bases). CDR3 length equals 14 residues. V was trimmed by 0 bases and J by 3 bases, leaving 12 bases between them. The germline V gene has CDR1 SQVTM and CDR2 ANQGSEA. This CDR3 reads CSVEDWEGGYEQYF. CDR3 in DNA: TGCAGCGTTGAAGATTGGGAGGGGGGCTACGAGCAGTACTTC.